The 29 T cell receptor beta chains listed next were all sequenced from one sample in a study of T cells in Graves' hyperthyroidism and ophthalmopathy. TCR beta CDR3 sequences were amplified from RNA transcripts. First-round RT-PCR of the TCR CDR3 relied on the HTBI primer set. TCRdb recomputed calls from the multiplex PCR reads with MiXCR, one row per CDR3 protein. The sample includes approximately 720,000 distinct CDR3 sequences, around a sixth of them seen just once. The sequencing sample was made of blood. These receptors all come from a woman between 50 and 59 years old with Graves' hyperthyroidism that later progressed to Graves' ophthalmopathy.

This clonotype was seen repeatedly, ten times or more. This chain links TRBV4-2 with TRBJ1-2, with a tentative D call TRBD1 (5 bases). Germline lookup yields CDR1 LGHNA and CDR2 YNFKEQ. CDR3 length: 14 amino acids. Trimming removed 0 bases at V and 3 bases at J, with 8 bases between. This CDR3 is CASSQDEGYYGYTF. For the CDR3, the DNA is TGTGCCAGCAGCCAAGATGAGGGGTACTATGGCTACACCTTC.

This clonotype was observed many times. V is TRBV29-1 and J is TRBJ2-1; 9 bases are shared with TRBD2. This CDR3 is 12 amino acids long. Trimming cost V 6 bases and J 6 bases; bases outside gene matches: 3. Per the germline V gene, CDR1 is SQVTM and CDR2 is ANQGSEA. As DNA, the CDR3 is TGCAGCGTGGGCGGGGGGGCCAATGAGCAGTTCTTC. This sequence encodes CSVGGGANEQFF.

This chain uses TRBV27 with TRBJ2-3; D not resolved. Germline lookup yields CDR1 MNHEY and CDR2 SMNVEV (reference sequence). V shed 0 bases and J shed 4 bases, with 5 bases lying between them. There are 13 residues in the CDR3. CDR3 residues: CASSLSPADTQYF. The CDR3 nucleotides read TGTGCCAGCAGTTTATCCCCGGCAGATACGCAGTATTTT.

This clonotype was found many times. The chain carries TRBV6-1 and TRBJ1-6; perhaps TRBD1 as D (5 bases). The germline V and J ends were trimmed by 6 bases and 5 bases, with 11 bases remaining between them. Germline V CDR1 and CDR2: MNHNS, SASEGT. The CDR3 has 14 residues. CDR3 in amino acids: CASRIDRDNSPLHF. The CDR3 coding sequence is TGTGCCAGCAGAATCGACAGAGATAATTCACCCCTCCACTTT.

This clonotype has ten or more counts. This chain joins TRBV3-1 and TRBJ2-5, with D perhaps assigned TRBD1 or TRBD2 (5 bases each). CDR1 and CDR2 (germline): LGHDT, YNNKEL (reference sequence). With 1 base removed from V and 6 bases from J, the gap between germline ends came to 21 bases. The CDR3 has 17 amino acids. This chain's CDR3 is CASSQVQGEVVEKTQYF. CDR3 in DNA: TGTGCCAGCAGCCAAGTCCAGGGAGAAGTGGTGGAGAAGACCCAGTACTTC.

The table lists this clonotype with a few counts. V gene TRBV15 combines with J gene TRBJ1-4, with TRBD1 matching 8 bases. The ends lost 3 bases at V and 8 bases at J; junction bases unmatched: 5. This CDR3 is 14 amino acids long. Germline V CDR1 and CDR2: LNHNV, YYDKDF (reference sequence). As DNA, the CDR3 is TGTGCCACCAGCAGGACAGGGGCTCGAGAAAAACTGTTTTTT. Amino acids: CATSRTGAREKLFF.

This chain links TRBV5-1 with TRBJ1-5; 9 bases fit TRBD1. CDR1 is SGHRS, CDR2 YFSETQ, per germline. The CDR3 sequence is 16 residues long. Germline trimming cut 3 bases from V and 5 bases from J; bases unmatched to any gene: 9. This chain's CDR3 is CASSSIPGQGHQPQHF. The CDR3 coding sequence is TGCGCCAGCAGCTCAATACCGGGACAGGGCCATCAGCCCCAGCATTTT.

CDR3 nucleotide sequence: TGTGCCAGCAGTTTACGGCAGCCGGGGGGAAATGAGCAGTTCTTC. This codes for CASSLRQPGGNEQFF. J is TRBJ2-1 and V is TRBV27; 7 bases are shared with TRBD2. The germline CDR1 and CDR2 sequences are MNHEY and SMNVEV (reference sequence). V lost 2 bases and J lost 7; bases outside the gene matches: 8. There are 15 residues in the CDR3.

This chain links TRBV7-2 with TRBJ2-7, with 9 bases aligning to TRBD2. The CDR3 loop spans 15 amino acids. The V gene end was trimmed by 2 bases and the J gene end by 7 bases; junction bases not matched to a gene: 9. Germline V gene lookup returns CDR1 SGHTA and CDR2 FQGNSA. The DNA for the CDR3 is TGTGCCAGCAGCTTACTAGCGGGAAGGGGGAGGGAGCAGTACTTC. It is translated as CASSLLAGRGREQYF.

This clonotype was picked up a small number of times. At one end the junction does not follow the germline gene, possibly because of a read error. This chain connects TRBV7-9 to TRBJ2-1; TRBD2 is a possible D gene (6 bases). Germline loops: CDR1 SEHNR, CDR2 FQNEAQ (reference sequence). CDR3 length: 15 residues. The CDR3 region is CANSFSRGGGDEQFF. The CDR3 DNA is TGTGCCAACAGCTTCAGTAGGGGTGGCGGGGATGAGCAGTTCTTC.

This clonotype has at least ten counts. The rearrangement uses TRBV6-6 and TRBJ2-7; maybe TRBD1 (5 bases). There are 14 residues in the CDR3. The V end lost 3 bases, the J end lost 5 bases, and 14 bases lay between the germline ends. Per the germline V gene, CDR1 is MNHNY and CDR2 is SVGAGI (reference sequence). The CDR3 DNA reads as TGTGCCAGCAGTTATTCGGACGACAGCAACGAGCAGTACTTC. It is translated as CASSYSDDSNEQYF.

This clonotype has ten or more counts. The chain uses TRBV3-1 and TRBJ1-5; 9 nucleotides align to TRBD1. V dropped 4 bases and J dropped 4; count of bases not matched to a gene: 8. Looked up from germline, CDR1 is LGHDT and CDR2 is YNNKEL (reference sequence). The CDR3 contains 16 residues. The CDR3 nucleotides read TGTGCCAGCAGCCCCTCGGGAGGGACAGGGAATCAGCCCCAGCATTTT. Its translation is CASSPSGGTGNQPQHF.

This clonotype was observed many times. One end of the junction is discordant with germline, which a read error may explain. CDR3 nucleotide sequence: TGCAGTGCGAGAGGTCTGAGTGTCGGGGGTAGTTCTGGAAACACCATATATTTT. Translating it yields CSARGLSVGGSSGNTIYF. The chain links TRBV20-1 to TRBJ1-3; maybe TRBD1 (5 bases). The CDR3 contains 18 residues. In germline, CDR1 is DFQATT, CDR2 SNEGSKA (reference sequence).

This clonotype has just a few counts. The chain has TRBV19 and TRBJ2-1, with 8 positions matching TRBD1. This CDR3 region has 15 residues. J lost 7 bases, V lost 2 bases, and 7 bases had no gene match. Germline V CDR1 and CDR2: LNHDA, SQIVND (reference sequence). The CDR3 nucleotides read TGTGCCAGTAGTATAAGGACAGGGTCTTCAAATGAGCAGTTCTTC. Protein sequence: CASSIRTGSSNEQFF.

This clonotype was recorded many times. The chain recombines TRBV7-8 with TRBJ2-5, with 11 bases lining up with TRBD2. The CDR3 runs 14 residues. V lost 6 bases, J lost 2 bases, and 2 bases stayed unmatched. Germline V CDR1 and CDR2: SGHVS, FQNEAQ. The CDR3, as DNA: TGTGCCAGCAGACTAGCGGGGGATCAAGAGACCCAGTACTTC. The encoded protein is CASRLAGDQETQYF. The full variable domain, with the rest looked up from reference TRBV7-8 and TRBJ2-5, is GAGVSQSPRYKVAKRGQDVALRCDPISGHVSLFWYQQALGQGPEFLTYFQNEAQLDKSGLPSDRFFAERPEGSVSTLKIQRTQQEDSAVYLCASRLAGDQETQYFGPGTRLLVL.

Many counts were recorded for this clonotype. This chain uses TRBV3-1 with TRBJ2-3; D call uncertain. V was clipped by 0 bases and J by 4 bases, with 11 bases between them. CDR3 length: 15 amino acids. The germline V gene encodes CDR1 LGHDT and CDR2 YNNKEL (reference sequence). In nucleotides, the CDR3 is TGTGCCAGCAGCCAAGACGCTACCAGTTCAGATACGCAGTATTTT. It yields the protein CASSQDATSSDTQYF.

This clonotype has ten or more counts. V is TRBV6-1 and J is TRBJ1-1, with D possibly TRBD1 on 5 matching bases. This CDR3 spans 14 amino acids. Germline V lookup: CDR1 MNHNS, CDR2 SASEGT. Trimming shortened V by 6 bases and J by 1 base, and 12 bases separated the two germline ends. In DNA form, the CDR3 reads TGTGCCAGCAGAAAGAGGCAGGGGAACACTGAAGCTTTCTTT. Amino acids: CASRKRQGNTEAFF.

The rearrangement joins TRBV20-1 to TRBJ2-7, with D unclear. This CDR3 has 11 amino acids. CDR1 and CDR2 from the germline V gene are DFQATT and SNEGSKA (reference sequence). V shed 5 bases and J shed 3 bases, with 8 bases lying between them. Here the CDR3 DNA reads TGCAGTGCTTCGATTAGCTACGAGCAGTACTTC. It codes for CSASISYEQYF.

This clonotype occurred a few times. The chain joins TRBV15 to TRBJ2-7; 8 bases line up with TRBD1. CDR3 length: 15 residues. V gave up 0 bases and J gave up 1 base; unmatched junction bases: 2. The germline V gene encodes CDR1 LNHNV and CDR2 YYDKDF (reference sequence). CDR3 residues: CATSREGTGSYEQYF. The CDR3 nucleotides read TGTGCCACCAGCAGAGAAGGGACAGGTTCCTACGAGCAGTACTTC.

This clonotype was seen at least ten times. The chain carries TRBV11-2 and TRBJ2-6; 7 bases are shared with TRBD1. CDR1 is SGHAT, CDR2 FQNNGV, per germline. Unmatched junction bases numbered 4, after V lost 5 bases and J lost 0 bases. The CDR3 has 16 residues. Here the CDR3 reads CASSVGQASGANVLTF. The CDR3 DNA is TGTGCCAGCAGCGTAGGACAGGCCTCTGGGGCCAACGTCCTGACTTTC.

The chain has TRBV18 and TRBJ2-3; 8 bases fit TRBD2. The germline CDR1 and CDR2 sequences are KGHSH and LQKENI. The CDR3 sequence is 16 residues long. Germline trimming cut 1 base from V and 0 bases from J; bases unmatched to any gene: 3. CDR3 sequence (DNA): TGTGCCAGCTCACCACGGAGCGGGGGCAGCACAGATACGCAGTATTTT. Amino acid sequence: CASSPRSGGSTDTQYF. Supplemented by reference TRBV18 and TRBJ2-3, the full variable domain reads NAGVMQNPRHLVRRRGQEARLRCSPMKGHSHVYWYRQLPEEGLKFMVYLQKENIIDESGMPKERFSAEFPKEGPSILRIQQVVRGDSAAYFCASSPRSGGSTDTQYFGPGTRLTVL.

Many counts were recorded for this clonotype. The genes are TRBV7-9 and TRBJ2-1; TRBD2 is a possible D gene (6 bases). Between the trimmed V and J ends, which lost 5 bases and 1 base, there was a span of 15 bases. Germline V CDR1 and CDR2: SEHNR, FQNEAQ (reference sequence). The CDR3 length is 16 residues. The CDR3 coding sequence is TGTGCCAGCAGCCCTCTAGGAGGGGCATCCTACAATGAGCAGTTCTTC. This codes for CASSPLGGASYNEQFF.

The rearrangement links TRBV7-9 to TRBJ2-5; TRBD2 might be the D (5 bases). Germline V gene data show CDR1 as SEHNR and CDR2 as FQNEAQ (reference sequence). Between the trimmed V and J ends, which lost 3 bases and 1 base, there was a span of 9 bases. This CDR3 comprises 14 residues. The CDR3: CASSFYGGQETQYF. DNA of the CDR3: TGTGCCAGCAGCTTCTATGGAGGCCAAGAGACCCAGTACTTC.

There are a few counts of this clonotype. The gene calls are TRBV12-3 or TRBV12-4 and TRBJ1-5; 8 bases are a match to TRBD1. V lost 6 bases and J lost 7; bases outside the gene matches: 5. The CDR3 totals 13 residues. CDR3 loop: CASRQGVKQPQHF. CDR3 DNA: TGTGCCAGCAGACAGGGGGTAAAGCAGCCCCAGCATTTT.

There are many counts of this clonotype. This chain links TRBV12-3 or TRBV12-4 with TRBJ1-5; 10 nucleotides match TRBD1. This CDR3 is built from 15 residues. The junction had 6 bases not matched to a gene; V was cut back by 6 bases and J by 4 bases. The CDR3 nucleotides are TGTGCCAGCAGGACCGGGACAGGGGAAAATCAGCCCCAGCATTTT. This codes for CASRTGTGENQPQHF.

This clonotype was found many times. One end of the junction fails to match germline, which may point to a read error. The CDR3 sequence is CASSPGGRPETQYF. The CDR3, as DNA: TGTGCCAGCAGCCCTGGGGGTAGGCCAGAAACGCAGTATTTT. The chain recombines TRBV12-3 or TRBV12-4 with TRBJ2-3, with D tentatively TRBD1 or TRBD2 (5 bases each). The CDR3 totals 14 residues.

This clonotype was counted ten times or more. The J gene is TRBJ2-1, the V gene TRBV30, with 8 nucleotides matching TRBD1. V dropped 7 bases and J dropped 3; count of bases not matched to a gene: 5. The CDR3 covers 13 residues. Germline V CDR1 and CDR2: GTSNPN, SVGIG (reference sequence). The DNA for the CDR3 is TGTGCCTCCCAGGGGGCAAACTACAATGAGCAGTTCTTC. Translation: CASQGANYNEQFF. The variable domain in full, completed from reference TRBV30 and TRBJ2-1, reads SQTIHQWPATLVQPVGSPLSLECTVEGTSNPNLYWYRQAAGRGLQLLFYSVGIGQISSEVPQNLSASRPQDRQFILSSKKLLLSDSGFYLCASQGANYNEQFFGPGTRLTVL.

The chain joins TRBV19 to TRBJ1-4; D not certain. Trimming shortened V by 7 bases and J by 1 base, and 10 bases separated the two germline ends. Germline-derived CDR1 and CDR2 are LNHDA and SQIVND (reference sequence). The CDR3 is made up of 14 amino acids. In DNA form, the CDR3 reads TGTGCCAGTATTGAGGGCGGAACTAATGAAAAACTGTTTTTT. It specifies CASIEGGTNEKLFF.

This chain uses TRBV14 with TRBJ1-3; weak D call: TRBD1 (5 bases). Trimming pared 4 bases from V and 10 bases from J, leaving 17 bases between. CDR3 length equals 14 residues. The germline V gene has CDR1 SGHDN and CDR2 FVKESK. In DNA form, the CDR3 reads TGTGCCAGCAGCCCCACCAACGGGGCGAGGACCATATATTTT. Translated: CASSPTNGARTIYF.